The present T cell receptor beta chain was sequenced within a study of cytomegalovirus exposure and HLA in healthy donors. General study points: A cluster of highly shared sequence variants was likely a sequencing artifact. Cytomegalovirus association was listed for around 180 TCR beta chains.

On this clone itself: What it recognizes is unknown.

Every donor was a healthy person donating bone marrow. A multiplex PCR was run with 60 Vbeta primers and 13 Jbeta primers. The data were produced by immunoSEQ multiplex PCR, yet TCRdb's version contains in-frame clones alone and is incomplete. The data show under 150,000 clones, roughly 79% seen once. The sequence was collected from a middle-aged woman in good health and CMV-seropositive. The specimen sequenced was PBMCs.

CDR3 bases: TGTGCCAGCAGCTCGGGACAGACCTATGGCTACACCTTC. As protein: CASSSGQTYGYTF. The chain couples TRBV7-9 to TRBJ1-2; 7 bases line up with TRBD1. The CDR3 consists of 13 residues. The V and J ends lost 4 bases and 4 bases, in that order; junction bases with no gene match: 3. Germline CDR1 SEHNR, CDR2 FQNEAQ (reference sequence).